The 28 T cell receptor beta chains below all came from one sample that was sequenced in a study of blood T cell repertoires in COVID-19. Sequencing was performed with immunoSEQ multiplex PCR; in TCRdb, only in-frame clones are kept and a portion is missing. The table records about 120,000 clones, 70% to 90% of them present only once. Source material: peripheral blood. Receptor source: a man in his sixties with acute or convalescent COVID-19.

The J gene is TRBJ1-1, the V gene TRBV9; TRBD1 is a possible D gene (6 bases). Germline loops: CDR1 SGDLS, CDR2 YYNGEE. The CDR3 runs 15 residues. Trimming shortened V by 3 bases and J by 1 base, and 13 bases separated the two germline ends. The CDR3 DNA is TGTGCCAGCAGCGGCATCACAGGGTCGAACACTGAAGCTTTCTTT. Its protein is CASSGITGSNTEAFF.

The chain carries TRBV30 and TRBJ1-2; D gene ambiguous. The V end lost 2 bases, the J end lost 4 bases, and 14 bases lay between the germline ends. This CDR3 is built from 14 residues. From germline, CDR1 is GTSNPN and CDR2 SVGIG (reference sequence). CDR3 residues: CAWSTTADTYGYTF. DNA of the CDR3: TGTGCCTGGAGTACAACGGCCGACACCTATGGCTACACCTTC.

The chain combines TRBV28 with TRBJ1-2, with 12 bases lining up with TRBD1. Germline assignment: CDR1 MDHEN and CDR2 SYDVKM. V dropped 5 bases and J dropped 4; count of bases not matched to a gene: 5. The CDR3 has 15 residues. In DNA form, the CDR3 reads TGTGCCAGCAGTCTAGGGACAGGGGGCATCTATGGCTACACCTTC. Translation gives CASSLGTGGIYGYTF.

This clone was detected only once. This chain joins TRBV10-3 and TRBJ1-1; tentatively, D is TRBD1 (6 bases). Germline CDR1 reads ENHRY; CDR2 reads SYGVKD. This CDR3 comprises 13 residues. With 6 bases removed from V and 1 base from J, the gap between germline ends came to 9 bases. CDR3 DNA: TGTGCCATCAGGGGACACCCGAACACTGAAGCTTTCTTT. Protein sequence: CAIRGHPNTEAFF.

The gene calls are TRBV18 and TRBJ2-7, with TRBD2 identical over 8 bases. Per germline, CDR1 KGHSH and CDR2 LQKENI. Unmatched junction bases numbered 11, after V lost 4 bases and J lost 3 bases. The CDR3 spans 16 residues. The DNA for the CDR3 is TGTGCCAGCTCACTCGGAATAGCGGGACCTAACTACGAGCAGTACTTC. Translated: CASSLGIAGPNYEQYF.

The chain combines TRBV4-3 with TRBJ2-3, with a weak D call TRBD1 (5 bases). The germline V and J ends were trimmed by 0 bases and 5 bases, with 15 bases remaining between them. Germline assignment: CDR1 LGHNA and CDR2 YSLEER. This CDR3 is 16 amino acids long. CDR3 sequence: CASSQDRQGLGDTQYF. CDR3 DNA: TGCGCCAGCAGCCAAGATAGGCAGGGCTTGGGAGATACGCAGTATTTT.

This clone was observed once. CDR3 protein: CASSLNRGVNEKLFF. CDR3 nucleotide sequence: TGTGCCAGCAGTTTAAACAGGGGTGTTAATGAAAAACTGTTTTTT. The J gene is TRBJ1-4, the V gene TRBV28; 7 positions agree with TRBD1. This CDR3 region has 15 residues. Germline CDR1 reads MDHEN; CDR2 reads SYDVKM. J was trimmed by 4 bases and V by 2 bases; bases with no gene match: 4.

This rearrangement joins TRBV29-1 to TRBJ2-1, with 9 bases matching TRBD1. V lost 3 bases to trimming and J lost 7 bases; unmatched junction nucleotides: 4. Per the germline V gene, CDR1 is SQVTM and CDR2 is ANQGSEA. The CDR3 has 13 amino acids. The CDR3: CSVERTGANEQFF. CDR3 nucleotide sequence: TGCAGCGTTGAGAGGACAGGGGCGAATGAGCAGTTCTTC.

The chain employs TRBV10-3 and TRBJ2-7; D gene ambiguous. The germline CDR1 and CDR2 sequences are ENHRY and SYGVKD. The CDR3 extends over 13 amino acids. Deletions cut 0 bases from V and 4 bases from J, with 7 bases between. CDR3 in amino acids: CAISESPVYEQYF. The DNA for the CDR3 is TGTGCCATCAGTGAGTCGCCAGTTTACGAGCAGTACTTC.

The chain has TRBV6-5 and TRBJ1-1; TRBD1 matches 9 bases. The length of the CDR3 is 14 residues. Trimming cost V 6 bases and J 3 bases; bases outside gene matches: 5. Germline CDR1 is MNHEY and CDR2 is SVGAGI. CDR3 sequence: CASRTTGGDTEAFF. CDR3 coding DNA: TGTGCCAGCAGGACGACAGGGGGGGACACTGAAGCTTTCTTT.

This rearrangement joins TRBV5-4 to TRBJ1-3, with a possible D match to TRBD1 (6 bases). Germline V gene data show CDR1 as SGHNT and CDR2 as YYREEE (reference sequence). V dropped 4 bases and J dropped 0 bases, with 17 bases sitting between them. The CDR3 is 17 amino acids. The DNA of the CDR3 is TGTGCCAGCAGCGGCCGGGACATCCCATCCTCTGGAAACACCATATATTTT. It yields the protein CASSGRDIPSSGNTIYF. Complete variable domain (other parts from reference TRBV5-4 and TRBJ1-3): ETGVTQSPTHLIKTRGQQVTLRCSSQSGHNTVSWYQQALGQGPQFIFQYYREEENGRGNFPPRFSGLQFPNYSSELNVNALELDDSALYLCASSGRDIPSSGNTIYFGEGSWLTVV.

A note on this clone: Other nucleotide sequences in the sample specify the same CDR3. In DNA form, the CDR3 reads TGTGCCAGCAGCCAACAACAGGGGATCACTGAAGCTTTCTTT. It encodes CASSQQQGITEAFF. The chain links TRBV14 to TRBJ1-1; 7 bases agree with TRBD1. V was clipped by 2 bases and J by 4 bases; unmatched bases: 4. This CDR3 is 14 amino acids long. CDR1 and CDR2 from the germline V gene are SGHDN and FVKESK.

This rearrangement joins TRBV19 to TRBJ1-5; the match to TRBD1 covers 9 bases. The CDR3 runs 15 residues. V lost 5 bases and J lost 1; bases outside the gene matches: 3. Germline CDR1 is LNHDA and CDR2 is SQIVND (reference sequence). The CDR3 DNA sequence: TGTGCCAGTAGTCCGACAGGGGGGAGCAATCAGCCCCAGCATTTT. Residues: CASSPTGGSNQPQHF.

The chain is built from TRBV5-8 and TRBJ2-2; 7 bases fit TRBD2. Germline V gene sequence: CDR1 SGHTS, CDR2 YDEGEE. This CDR3 contains 15 residues. The ends lost 4 bases at V and 5 bases at J; junction bases unmatched: 8. The CDR3 reads CASSVRTRQTGELFF. The CDR3, as DNA: TGTGCCAGCAGCGTACGGACTAGGCAGACCGGGGAGCTGTTTTTT.

The CDR3 nucleotides are TGTGCCAGCATCCCATCAGGGGTTCCTGAAGCTTTCTTT. Amino acids: CASIPSGVPEAFF. This chain uses TRBV6-6 with TRBJ1-1; tentative D call: TRBD1 (6 bases). Trimming removed 7 bases from V and 6 bases from J, with 15 bases in between. Germline V gives CDR1 MNHNY, CDR2 SVGAGI (reference sequence). This CDR3 has 13 amino acids.

This chain uses TRBV9 with TRBJ2-7, with D possibly TRBD2 on 5 matching bases. CDR1 and CDR2 (germline): SGDLS, YYNGEE. The CDR3 contains 15 residues. V was cut by 4 bases and J by 2 bases, with 16 bases left in between. CDR3 sequence (DNA): TGTGCCAGCAGCCCCTCCGCGGGCACCACCTACGAGCAGTACTTC. Protein: CASSPSAGTTYEQYF.

V is TRBV7-2 and J is TRBJ1-1; D perhaps matches TRBD1 (6 bases). The germline V and J ends were trimmed by 2 bases and 2 bases, with 9 bases remaining between them. Germline V gene lookup returns CDR1 SGHTA and CDR2 FQGNSA. The CDR3 is made up of 14 amino acids. The CDR3 spells CASSLQGINTEAFF. CDR3 bases: TGTGCCAGCAGCTTACAGGGGATAAACACTGAAGCTTTCTTT.

The CDR3 DNA follows: TGTGCCAGCAGCTTGTATGAACGAGATTCCTATGGCTACACCTTC. Residues: CASSLYERDSYGYTF. The chain carries TRBV5-5 and TRBJ1-2; D is undetermined. CDR3 length: 15 amino acids. V lost 1 base and J lost 4, with 14 bases in between. Germline values: CDR1 SGHKS, CDR2 YYEKEE (reference sequence).

This clone was seen only a few times. V gene TRBV9 combines with J gene TRBJ2-3; D might be TRBD2 (5 bases). Germline assignment: CDR1 SGDLS and CDR2 YYNGEE. The V end lost 0 bases, the J end lost 6 bases, and 14 bases lay between the germline ends. The CDR3 is 15 residues long. Here the CDR3 reads CASSVEGRAHDTQYF. In DNA form, the CDR3 reads TGTGCCAGCAGCGTAGAAGGGAGAGCGCACGATACGCAGTATTTT.

This chain uses TRBV28 with TRBJ1-5, with unresolved D. Trimming took 3 bases from V and 5 from J, leaving 11 bases between them. CDR1 and CDR2 from the germline V gene are MDHEN and SYDVKM. CDR3 length: 14 amino acids. CDR3: CASSFQAGDQPQHF. The CDR3 nucleotides are TGTGCCAGCAGTTTCCAAGCAGGTGATCAGCCCCAGCATTTT.

The chain carries TRBV28 and TRBJ2-7; 7 nucleotides match TRBD1. The CDR3 has 14 residues. Losses at the gene ends were 3 bases for V and 6 bases for J; bases not matched to a gene: 8. Germline assignment: CDR1 MDHEN and CDR2 SYDVKM. CDR3 DNA sequence: TGTGCCAGCAGTTTCACCCGACAGGGCAGCGAGCAGTACTTC. Translation gives CASSFTRQGSEQYF.

This chain connects TRBV11-3 to TRBJ2-5, with a possible D match to TRBD1 (6 bases). Between the trimmed V and J ends, which lost 8 bases and 3 bases, there was a span of 13 bases. The CDR3 has 13 residues. Germline loops: CDR1 SGHNT, CDR2 YENEEA. The CDR3 bases are TGTGCCAGCCAGGGGCAGGCCGAAGAGACCCAGTACTTC. It specifies CASQGQAEETQYF.

The chain joins TRBV6-4 to TRBJ2-3; TRBD2 matches at 8 bases. In germline, CDR1 is MRHNA, CDR2 SNTAGT. V lost 2 bases to trimming and J lost 5 bases; unmatched junction nucleotides: 3. The CDR3 is 14 residues long. CDR3: CASSDAGGRDTQYF. In DNA, the CDR3 is TGTGCCAGCAGTGACGCGGGAGGCAGAGATACGCAGTATTTT.

J is TRBJ2-3 and V is TRBV5-1; D gene ambiguous. The V and J ends lost 4 bases and 5 bases respectively, with 14 bases between them. The length of the CDR3 is 14 residues. Per germline, CDR1 SGHRS and CDR2 YFSETQ. The CDR3 reads CASSLATRVDTQYF. In DNA, the CDR3 is TGCGCCAGCAGCCTTGCGACCCGGGTAGATACGCAGTATTTT.

This clone was seen a handful of times. This chain connects TRBV5-5 to TRBJ2-7; 15 positions agree with TRBD2. This CDR3 contains 19 residues. Trimming removed 6 bases from V and 0 bases from J; junction bases left unmatched: 13. The germline V gene has CDR1 SGHKS and CDR2 YYEKEE (reference sequence). CDR3 in amino acids: CASIPLPGLAGGVSYEQYF. The CDR3 DNA reads TGTGCCAGCATCCCATTGCCGGGACTAGCGGGAGGAGTCTCCTACGAGCAGTACTTC.

As to this clone: The sample carries other DNA sequences with the same CDR3. The chain recombines TRBV6-6 with TRBJ2-1, with 13 bases lining up with TRBD2. The CDR3 consists of 15 residues. From germline, CDR1 is MNHNY and CDR2 SVGAGI (reference sequence). V trimming: 5 bases; J trimming: 7 bases; junction bases outside the gene matches: 5. CDR3 in DNA: TGTGCCAGCAGTCTACCGGGACTAGCGGGAAATGAGCAGTTCTTC. Its protein product is CASSLPGLAGNEQFF.

The chain uses TRBV28 and TRBJ2-7; 8 nucleotides line up with TRBD1. Germline V gene data show CDR1 as MDHEN and CDR2 as SYDVKM. Germline trimming cut 4 bases from V and 5 bases from J; bases unmatched to any gene: 13. The CDR3 extends over 16 amino acids. CDR3 in DNA: TGTGCCAGCAGTTCTACCTTTATTGACAGGGGCCACGAGCAGTACTTC. This sequence encodes CASSSTFIDRGHEQYF. The entire variable domain, with the rest obtained from reference TRBV28 and TRBJ2-7, is as follows: DVKVTQSSRYLVKRTGEKVFLECVQDMDHENMFWYRQDPGLGLRLIYFSYDVKMKEKGDIPEGYSVSREKKERFSLILESASTNQTSMYLCASSSTFIDRGHEQYFGPGTRLTVT.

This clone occurred a few times. The CDR3 region is CSVEDRAGHYEQYF. The CDR3 DNA follows: TGCAGCGTTGAAGATCGAGCAGGACACTACGAGCAGTACTTC. V gene TRBV29-1 combines with J gene TRBJ2-7; possibly TRBD1 for D (5 bases). Looked up from germline, CDR1 is SQVTM and CDR2 is ANQGSEA. Trimming stripped 0 bases from V and 3 bases from J, with 12 bases between. The CDR3 is 14 residues long.